This T cell receptor beta chain derives from a study of T cell responses to AZD1222 COVID-19 vaccine (TCRdb year 2021). Concerning the study at large: AZD1222 recipients given second doses at about 4 weeks or at about 12 weeks were pooled, since spike-specific TCR depth and breadth were not found to differ between the two schedules. TCR sequencing was performed for roughly 250 trial participants, of whom some 200 were given two doses of AZD1222 and around 26 were given two doses of MenACWY control vaccine. Trial participants were enrolled by age into 18-55, 56-69 and 70-plus year subgroups, with 148, 28 and 57 TCR-sequenced participants respectively. Findings and caveats that apply to the study as a whole: The vaccine-associated CD4 TCRs covered the entire spike protein, and the dominant responses fell in regions 160-218 and 743-854. Nearly half of unique spike-specific TCRs reportedly recognized epitopes outside regions mutated in the B.1.351 and B.1.1.7 variants. In the small 56-69-year group, the increase in depth fell short of significance, most likely because of low power. Only a handful of AZD1222 recipients were SARS-CoV-2 seropositive at baseline, limiting conclusions about previously exposed vaccinees. After two AZD1222 doses, spike-specific TCR breadth and depth were significantly higher than at day 0 and than in MenACWY recipients. No day 14 peak-response samples were available, so repertoires were characterized only after the peak T cell response. Participants were mostly white British, with more females than males. The authors suggested clonal diversity may have been underestimated.

The CDR3 regions of human TCRbeta chains were analyzed by immunosequencing. In the original analysis: Repertoire TCRs were matched against a reference library of SARS-CoV-2-specific TCRs generated with the MIRA antigen-specificity platform. Breadth was defined as the fraction of unique TCRs that were SARS-CoV-2-associated. Depth was defined as the fraction of total T cells that were SARS-CoV-2-associated. Using the MIRA data, each spike-specific TCR was assigned both to the spike region to which the TCR was reactive and to a CD4 or CD8 class. Log10-transformed breadth and depth values were compared by one-way ANOVA with Sidak's multiple comparisons tests. TCRdb re-hosts the immuneACCESS table, in-frame sequences only. Its copies lack some clones; in the studies checked, an unresolved V gene accounts for under half of them, and the cause for the rest is not known. V, J and clone size are those of that table, while D and trimming were read from the DNA. This sample holds around 94,000 clones; approximately 88% were observed only once. The ten largest clones add up to over 15% of the sample.

Spanning cysteine to phenylalanine, the CDR3 consists of 14 amino acids. Of the read, only the CDR3 DNA is kept; its 42 bases are in frame from base 1. V has 5 bases trimmed and J has 0 bases trimmed; junction bases matching no gene number 1. Taken from the germline V gene (reference sequence), the CDR1 and CDR2 loops are SEHNR and FQNEAQ. Reading the label with the study, this specimen's time point is: baseline before first vaccination. The vaccinee samples were drawn from two UK trials, COV001 and COV002, one of which was a single-blind randomized controlled phase 2/3 trial testing AZD1222 (ChAdOx1 nCoV-19) in healthy adults. Trial participant PBMC samples were collected at day 0 and day 28 after the second dose for TCRbeta chain sequencing. A remark on this clone: Its antigen is unknown. Base qualities were left out, and no much larger clone turns up one base away.

Recombination joined TRBV7-9 with TRBJ1-3, with 7 middle bases fitting TRBD1. This clonotype was sampled from an adult in good health. Here the sequenced sample was peripheral blood, taken on day 0 of AZD1222 vaccination. The nucleotides read TGTGCCAGCAGCAGGACAGGCTCTGGAAACACCATATATTTT. The encoded protein is CASSRTGSGNTIYF.